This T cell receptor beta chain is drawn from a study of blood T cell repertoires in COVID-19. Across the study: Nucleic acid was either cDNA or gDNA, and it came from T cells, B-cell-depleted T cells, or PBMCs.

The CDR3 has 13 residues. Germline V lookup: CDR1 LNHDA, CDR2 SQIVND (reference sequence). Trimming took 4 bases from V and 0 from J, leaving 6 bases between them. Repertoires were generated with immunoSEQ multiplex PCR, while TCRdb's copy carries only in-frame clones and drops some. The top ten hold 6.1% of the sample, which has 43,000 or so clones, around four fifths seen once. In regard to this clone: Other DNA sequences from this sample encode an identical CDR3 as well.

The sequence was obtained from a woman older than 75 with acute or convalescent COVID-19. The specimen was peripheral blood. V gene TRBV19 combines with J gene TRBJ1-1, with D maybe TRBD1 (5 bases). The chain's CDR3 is CASSTTVNTEAFF. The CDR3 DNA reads TGTGCCAGTAGTACGACAGTGAACACTGAAGCTTTCTTT.